What follows are 24 T cell receptor beta chains derived from one specimen sequenced in a study of read filtering for tumor transcriptome and immune sequencing. The library was built from around 400 ng RNA with molecular barcoded adaptors for alpha/delta and beta/gamma chains. TCRdb re-called the reads through MiXCR, storing one row per CDR3 protein. The sample holds about 62,000 distinct CDR3 sequences, roughly 20% seen once. Sequenced input: a population of CD138-negative cells sorted from bone marrow. These receptors came from a donor at least 40 years old with multiple myeloma.

This clonotype is labeled medium-sized (0.01 to 0.1%). The CDR3 DNA reads as TGTGCCAGCAGGAGGGACATAGCGAGCTCTGGGGCCAACGTCCTGACTTTC. Amino acids: CASRRDIASSGANVLTF. The V gene is TRBV12-3 or TRBV12-4, the J gene TRBJ2-6, with D possibly matching TRBD1 (6 bases). This CDR3 has 17 amino acids. Trimming removed 6 bases from V and 0 bases from J, with 15 bases in between.

In its sample, this clonotype was seen many times. The V gene is TRBV11-2, the J gene TRBJ2-2, with 8 bases matching TRBD1. V shed 5 bases, J shed 6 bases, and the junction held 5 bases outside the gene matches. Germline V CDR1 and CDR2: SGHAT, FQNNGV. This CDR3 has 14 amino acids. CDR3 sequence: CASSPRTGSGELFF. The CDR3, as DNA: TGTGCCAGCAGCCCCCGGACAGGGTCCGGGGAGCTGTTTTTT.

Turning to this clonotype: No conserved phenylalanine or tryptophan is present at the end of the CDR3, so a read error is the likely explanation. The DNA is left out, because the CDR3 cannot be placed on it with certainty; the CDR3 is given as TCRdb lists it. The V call is TRBV5-5, the J call TRBJ2-2; the D segment call TRBD1 is taken from the table without a DNA check. The germline gives CDR1 SGHKS, CDR2 YYEKEE (reference sequence). Including both end residues, the CDR3 is 15 amino acids long. The CDR3 here is CASSLRGMVAGELSY.

This clonotype is termed medium-sized (0.01 to 0.1%). This chain joins TRBV30 and TRBJ1-1; no clear D gene. This CDR3 region has 15 residues. The germline CDR1 and CDR2 sequences are GTSNPN and SVGIG (reference sequence). Trimming removed 0 bases from V and 1 base from J, with 12 bases in between. The CDR3 sequence is CAWSVLSTPNTEAFF. CDR3 DNA: TGTGCCTGGAGTGTACTGAGCACCCCGAACACTGAAGCTTTCTTT. Full variable domain (rest looked up from reference TRBV30 and TRBJ1-1): SQTIHQWPATLVQPVGSPLSLECTVEGTSNPNLYWYRQAAGRGLQLLFYSVGIGQISSEVPQNLSASRPQDRQFILSSKKLLLSDSGFYLCAWSVLSTPNTEAFFGQGTRLTVV.

The chain joins TRBV27 to TRBJ2-3, with TRBD2 matching 7 bases. The CDR3 has 15 amino acids. The J segment lost 4 bases and the V segment lost 4 bases, leaving 8 bases of the junction unmatched. Germline values: CDR1 MNHEY, CDR2 SMNVEV (reference sequence). The CDR3 loop is CASSSGLAGADTQYF. CDR3 DNA sequence: TGTGCCAGCAGTTCCGGACTGGCGGGAGCAGATACGCAGTATTTT.

This clonotype has a count of ten or more. This rearrangement joins TRBV11-3 to TRBJ2-1, with a tentative D call TRBD1 (6 bases). Trimming removed 8 bases at V and 4 bases at J, with 18 bases between. The germline V gene encodes CDR1 SGHNT and CDR2 YENEEA. This CDR3 spans 15 amino acids. This chain's CDR3 is CASSPGAGSYNEQFF. CDR3 DNA sequence: TGTGCCAGCTCCCCAGGGGCGGGTTCATACAATGAGCAGTTCTTC.

This clonotype was seen repeatedly, ten times or more. This chain joins TRBV14 and TRBJ1-2; no reliable D call. CDR1 and CDR2 from the germline V gene are SGHDN and FVKESK. The V end lost 3 bases, the J end lost 5 bases, and 13 bases lay between the germline ends. The CDR3 covers 14 residues. CDR3 amino acids: CASSHSSEAYGYTF. In nucleotides, the CDR3 is TGTGCCAGCAGCCACTCAAGTGAAGCATATGGCTACACCTTC.

At least ten counts were recorded for this clonotype. The rearrangement links TRBV20-1 to TRBJ2-7; D gene unclear. Trimming took off 1 base at V and 6 bases at J, with 16 bases between the two ends. The CDR3 runs 14 residues. The germline gives CDR1 DFQATT, CDR2 SNEGSKA (reference sequence). The CDR3 coding sequence is TGCAGTGCTAGAGCCTCGGCAAGTGGTCGCGAGCAGTACTTC. It specifies CSARASASGREQYF.

This clonotype was found many times. The chain recombines TRBV20-1 with TRBJ2-7; possible D gene TRBD2, 6 bases. This CDR3 has 13 residues. From germline, CDR1 is DFQATT and CDR2 SNEGSKA (reference sequence). Trimming cost V 3 bases and J 3 bases, with 12 bases left between them. The CDR3 coding sequence is TGCAGTGCTAGCGGGAGCGTGCACTACGAGCAGTACTTC. It is translated as CSASGSVHYEQYF.

A remark on this clonotype: Being one base from a much bigger clone, this may be a read error. V usage is TRBV14 and J usage is TRBJ2-1; D unclear. Germline V gene sequence: CDR1 SGHDN, CDR2 FVKESK. The CDR3 is made up of 16 amino acids. For the CDR3, the DNA is TGTGCCTGCAGCCCTATCGGGCAGGTTTCCCTCGATGAGCAGTTCTTC. Translating it yields CACSPIGQVSLDEQFF. Together with reference TRBV14 and TRBJ2-1, the CDR3 gives the full variable domain: EAGVTQFPSHSVIEKGQTVTLRCDPISGHDNLYWYRRVMGKEIKFLLHFVKESKQDESGMPNNRFLAERTGGTYSTLKVQPAELEDSGVYFCACSPIGQVSLDEQFFGPGTRLTVL.

This clonotype was seen only a few times. The chain uses TRBV20-1 and TRBJ1-5, with TRBD1 as a possible D gene (6 bases). Germline CDR1 is DFQATT and CDR2 is SNEGSKA (reference sequence). This CDR3 is built from 13 residues. V shed 6 bases and J shed 2 bases, with 11 bases lying between them. CDR3 region: CSATSGGNQPQHF. The CDR3 DNA sequence: TGCAGTGCAACTTCAGGGGGCAATCAGCCCCAGCATTTT.

Many counts were recorded for this clonotype. The chain joins TRBV2 to TRBJ2-1, with D hard to call. This CDR3 has 13 residues. In germline, CDR1 is SNHLY, CDR2 FYNNEI. V was pared by 4 bases and J by 4 bases, with 8 bases between. CDR3 coding DNA: TGTGCCAGCAGTGGTTACAGTTACAATGAGCAGTTCTTC. This codes for CASSGYSYNEQFF.

Concerning this clonotype itself: A much larger clone differs by one base, so this may be a read error. CDR3 coding DNA: TGCAGCGTTGAAGGGACAGAGCCCTACGAGCAGTACTTC. It encodes CSVEGTEPYEQYF. This chain joins TRBV29-1 and TRBJ2-7; a weak D match, TRBD1 (6 bases). The germline CDR1 and CDR2 sequences are SQVTM and ANQGSEA. The V gene lost 1 base and the J gene lost 2 bases, with 9 bases spanning the gap. The CDR3 is 13 residues long.

This clonotype was detected many times. This chain uses TRBV14 with TRBJ2-2, with TRBD2 as a possible D gene (6 bases). Germline V lookup: CDR1 SGHDN, CDR2 FVKESK. V dropped 3 bases and J dropped 4 bases, with 12 bases sitting between them. This CDR3 has 15 amino acids. The CDR3 protein is CASSQKRAATGELFF. The CDR3, as DNA: TGTGCCAGCAGCCAGAAGCGGGCGGCCACCGGGGAGCTGTTTTTT.

This clonotype was counted many times. This rearrangement joins TRBV20-1 to TRBJ2-5; 7 bases match TRBD2. The V gene's germline CDR1 is DFQATT and CDR2 SNEGSKA (reference sequence). This CDR3 has 14 amino acids. With V trimmed by 0 bases and J by 5 bases, 6 bases remained unmatched. This CDR3 is CSAREIGRMETQYF. The CDR3 bases are TGCAGTGCTAGAGAGATCGGGAGGATGGAGACCCAGTACTTC.

The CDR3 loop reads CSARDEEKGISPLHF. DNA of the CDR3: TGCAGTGCTAGAGATGAGGAGAAGGGGATTTCACCCCTCCACTTT. This chain links TRBV20-1 with TRBJ1-6; D perhaps matches TRBD1 (5 bases). Trimming pared 0 bases from V and 9 bases from J, leaving 15 bases between. The CDR3 contains 15 residues. Germline values: CDR1 DFQATT, CDR2 SNEGSKA (reference sequence).

Ten or more counts support this clonotype. This chain links TRBV12-3 or TRBV12-4 with TRBJ2-5, with 16 nucleotides matching TRBD2. The CDR3 runs 16 residues. V shed 6 bases and J 5 bases; nucleotides not matched to a gene: 6. DNA for the CDR3: TGTGCCAGCAGCCTGGGACTAGCGGGGGGGAAGGAGACCCAGTACTTC. Its protein is CASSLGLAGGKETQYF.

In this sample, this clonotype turned up a few times. The chain is built from TRBV12-3 or TRBV12-4 and TRBJ2-7; 8 bases are shared with TRBD1. The ends lost 5 bases at V and 2 bases at J; junction bases unmatched: 14. CDR3 length equals 17 residues. The CDR3 nucleotides read TGTGCCAGCAGTCGGGCGGACAGGGTATGGCGCCCCTACGAGCAGTACTTC. Amino acids: CASSRADRVWRPYEQYF.

This clonotype has at least ten counts. The chain recombines TRBV28 with TRBJ1-5; D not resolved. Trimming left V 3 bases short and J 0 bases short, with 6 bases between. The CDR3 is 14 amino acids. The germline V gene encodes CDR1 MDHEN and CDR2 SYDVKM. CDR3 DNA sequence: TGTGCCAGCAGTTTGGTCCATAGCAATCAGCCCCAGCATTTT. This gives the protein CASSLVHSNQPQHF. Full variable domain (outside the CDR3, taken from reference TRBV28 and TRBJ1-5): DVKVTQSSRYLVKRTGEKVFLECVQDMDHENMFWYRQDPGLGLRLIYFSYDVKMKEKGDIPEGYSVSREKKERFSLILESASTNQTSMYLCASSLVHSNQPQHFGDGTRLSIL.

The sample holds many counts of this clonotype. The germline gene is not matched at one end of the junction; a read error may be the cause. The chain combines TRBV20-1 with TRBJ2-1; D is unresolved. The CDR3 extends over 18 amino acids. CDR1 is DFQATT and CDR2 is SNEGSKA in the germline V gene (reference sequence). The CDR3 DNA follows: TGCAGTGCTAGAGATACGCTTAAGGAGACCCATCAATACAATGAGCAGCTCTTC. Translating gives CSARDTLKETHQYNEQLF.

The table lists this clonotype with many counts. The chain combines TRBV20-1 with TRBJ2-3; D call uncertain. Germline assignment: CDR1 DFQATT and CDR2 SNEGSKA (reference sequence). This CDR3 has 14 residues. Trimming shortened V by 1 base and J by 4 bases, and 12 bases separated the two germline ends. The CDR3 loop reads CSARVPRKADTQYF. The CDR3 DNA reads TGCAGTGCTAGAGTACCCCGGAAAGCAGATACGCAGTATTTT.

This clonotype was counted at least ten times. The J gene is TRBJ2-2, the V gene TRBV28; TRBD1 is a possible D gene (5 bases). The CDR3 loop spans 14 amino acids. Germline lookup yields CDR1 MDHEN and CDR2 SYDVKM. V gave up 4 bases and J gave up 4 bases, with 10 bases separating them. CDR3 coding DNA: TGTGCCAGCAGTTATGACAGTCGCACCGGGGAGCTGTTTTTT. It yields the protein CASSYDSRTGELFF.

Comments on this clonotype: One end of the junction fails to match germline, which may point to a read error. This chain links TRBV5-5 with TRBJ2-5, with 14 bases that match TRBD2. Looked up from germline, CDR1 is SGHKS and CDR2 is YYEKEE (reference sequence). The CDR3 loop spans 15 amino acids. CDR3 sequence (DNA): TGTGCCTGCAGCTTGGGACTAGCGGGAGTGGAGACCCAGTACTTC. The encoded protein is CACSLGLAGVETQYF.

This clonotype showed up many times. The chain has TRBV5-6 and TRBJ2-2; 8 nucleotides align to TRBD2. Per germline, CDR1 SGHDT and CDR2 YYEEEE. The CDR3 extends over 15 amino acids. Trimming cost V 2 bases and J 4 bases; bases outside gene matches: 4. DNA of the CDR3: TGTGCCAGCAGCTTAGACGGGAGGGCCACCGGGGAGCTGTTTTTT. This sequence encodes CASSLDGRATGELFF. Variable domain in full (rest from reference TRBV5-6 and TRBJ2-2): DAGVTQSPTHLIKTRGQQVTLRCSPKSGHDTVSWYQQALGQGPQFIFQYYEEEERQRGNFPDRFSGHQFPNYSSELNVNALLLGDSALYLCASSLDGRATGELFFGEGSRLTVL.